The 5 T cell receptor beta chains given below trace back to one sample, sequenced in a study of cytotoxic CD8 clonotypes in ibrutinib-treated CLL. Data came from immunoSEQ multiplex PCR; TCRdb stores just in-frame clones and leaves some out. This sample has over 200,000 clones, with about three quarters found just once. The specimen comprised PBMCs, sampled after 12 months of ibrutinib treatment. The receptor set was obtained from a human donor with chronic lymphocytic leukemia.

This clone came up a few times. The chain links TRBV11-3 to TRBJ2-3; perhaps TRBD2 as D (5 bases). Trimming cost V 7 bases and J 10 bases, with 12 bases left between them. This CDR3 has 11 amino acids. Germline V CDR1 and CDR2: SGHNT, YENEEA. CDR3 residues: CASKTISPQYF. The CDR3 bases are TGTGCCAGCAAGACTATTTCTCCGCAGTATTTT.

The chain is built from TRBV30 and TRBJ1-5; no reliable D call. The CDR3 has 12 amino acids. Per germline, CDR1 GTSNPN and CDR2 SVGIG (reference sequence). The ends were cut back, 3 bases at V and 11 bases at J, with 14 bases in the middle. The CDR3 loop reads CAWRAQAGAQHF. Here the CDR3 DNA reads TGTGCCTGGAGGGCGCAGGCGGGAGCCCAGCATTTT.

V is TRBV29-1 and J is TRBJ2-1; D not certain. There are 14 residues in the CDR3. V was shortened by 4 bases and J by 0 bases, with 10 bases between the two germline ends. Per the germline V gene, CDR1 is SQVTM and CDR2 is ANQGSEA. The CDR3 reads CSVGGPSSYNEQFF. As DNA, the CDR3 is TGCAGCGTTGGCGGTCCCAGCTCCTACAATGAGCAGTTCTTC.

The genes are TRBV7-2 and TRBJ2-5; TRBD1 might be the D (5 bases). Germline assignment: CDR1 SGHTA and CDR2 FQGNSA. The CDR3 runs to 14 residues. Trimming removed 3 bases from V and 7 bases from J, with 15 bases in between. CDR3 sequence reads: CASSLEGVAWTQYF. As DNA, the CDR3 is TGTGCCAGCAGCTTGGAAGGGGTTGCATGGACCCAGTACTTC.

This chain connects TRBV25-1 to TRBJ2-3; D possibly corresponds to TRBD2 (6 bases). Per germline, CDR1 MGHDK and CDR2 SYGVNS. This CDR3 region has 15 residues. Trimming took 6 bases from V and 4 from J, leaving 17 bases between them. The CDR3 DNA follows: TGTGCCAGCAGCCCGGGCGGGAACGGTGCAGATACGCAGTATTTT. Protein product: CASSPGGNGADTQYF.